The clone carrying this TCR beta chain appeared a few times. The antigen is undetermined. Using a J-beta primer mix together with a sample-barcoded 5' primer, a second PCR was run for roughly 7 to 12 cycles. TCRdb used MiXCR to reprocess the 5' RACE reads, holding one entry per CDR3 protein. The sample lists 600,000 or so distinct CDR3 sequences, about 30% occurring once. The sample comes from a study of blood T cells in healthy people across ages. Study conclusions and caveats: Age showed a roughly linear inverse relationship with TCR beta diversity per million T cells. As naive T cell percentage varied, TCR beta diversity correlated strongly with it.

The V and J ends lost 6 bases and 8 bases respectively, with 8 bases between them. The CDR3 has 11 residues. The TCR was taken from a woman at least 80 years old in good health. The chain is built from TRBV12-3 or TRBV12-4 and TRBJ2-1; tentative D call: TRBD2 (5 bases). Sequenced sample: blood. CDR3 nucleotides: TGTGCCAGCAGCTCTAGCTATGAGCAGTTCTTC. It specifies CASSSSYEQFF.